This T cell receptor (beta chain) was identified during a study of T cell responses to AZD1222 COVID-19 vaccine. Study-level points and caveats: Only a handful of people who got AZD1222 tested seropositive at baseline.

Germline values: CDR1 LGHNA, CDR2 YSLEER. Trimming removed 0 bases from V and 5 bases from J, with 13 bases in between. The CDR3 is made up of 15 amino acids. Regarding this clone: The antigen remains undetermined.

Sequencing was performed with immunoSEQ multiplex PCR; in TCRdb, only in-frame clones are kept and a portion is missing. The sample includes 150,000 to 200,000 clones, around 87% of them seen just once. The specimen was peripheral blood, collected on day 0 of MenACWY control vaccination. The TCR originated in an adult in good health. The genes are TRBV4-3 and TRBJ1-1, with TRBD1 as a possible D gene (6 bases). CDR3 loop: CASSQDAGAGTEAFF. CDR3 in DNA: TGCGCCAGCAGCCAAGATGCGGGGGCCGGAACTGAAGCTTTCTTT.